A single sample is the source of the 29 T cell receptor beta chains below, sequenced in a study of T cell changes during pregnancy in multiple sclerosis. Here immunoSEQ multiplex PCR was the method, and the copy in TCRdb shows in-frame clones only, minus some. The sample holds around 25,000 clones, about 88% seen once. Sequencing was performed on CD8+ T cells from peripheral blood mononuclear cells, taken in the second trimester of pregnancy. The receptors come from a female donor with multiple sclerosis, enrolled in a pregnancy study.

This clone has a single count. The CDR3 sequence is CASSIDGTEAFF. DNA for the CDR3: TGTGCCAGCAGTATAGATGGCACTGAAGCTTTCTTT. This chain connects TRBV6-5 to TRBJ1-1; the D is unclear. V was shortened by 5 bases and J by 4 bases, with 8 bases between the two germline ends. The CDR3 spans 12 residues. The germline V gene has CDR1 MNHEY and CDR2 SVGAGI.

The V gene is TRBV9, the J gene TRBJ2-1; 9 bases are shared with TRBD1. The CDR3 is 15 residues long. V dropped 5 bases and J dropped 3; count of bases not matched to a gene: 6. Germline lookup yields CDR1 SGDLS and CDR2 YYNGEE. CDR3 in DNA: TGTGCCAGCAGTCCGACAGGGGGTATCTACAATGAGCAGTTCTTC. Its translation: CASSPTGGIYNEQFF.

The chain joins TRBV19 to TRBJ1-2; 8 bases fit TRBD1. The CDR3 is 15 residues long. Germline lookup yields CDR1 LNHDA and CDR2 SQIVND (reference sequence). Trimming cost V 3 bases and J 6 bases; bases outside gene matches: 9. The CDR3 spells CASSIYLRGRDGYTF. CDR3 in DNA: TGTGCCAGTAGTATCTATCTCAGGGGGCGTGATGGCTACACCTTC.

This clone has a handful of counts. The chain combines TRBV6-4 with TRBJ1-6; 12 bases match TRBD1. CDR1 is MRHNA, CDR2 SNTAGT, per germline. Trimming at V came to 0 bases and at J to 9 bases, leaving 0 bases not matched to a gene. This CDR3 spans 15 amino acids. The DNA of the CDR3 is TGTGCCAGCAGTGACTCGGGACAGGGGGCTTCACCCCTCCACTTT. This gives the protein CASSDSGQGASPLHF.

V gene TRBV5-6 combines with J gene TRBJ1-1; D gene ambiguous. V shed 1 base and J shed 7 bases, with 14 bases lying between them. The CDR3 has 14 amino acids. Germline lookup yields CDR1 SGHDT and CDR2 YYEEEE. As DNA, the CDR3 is TGTGCCAGCAGCTTGAGCGGGGATATAGGTGAAGCTTTCTTT. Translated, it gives CASSLSGDIGEAFF.

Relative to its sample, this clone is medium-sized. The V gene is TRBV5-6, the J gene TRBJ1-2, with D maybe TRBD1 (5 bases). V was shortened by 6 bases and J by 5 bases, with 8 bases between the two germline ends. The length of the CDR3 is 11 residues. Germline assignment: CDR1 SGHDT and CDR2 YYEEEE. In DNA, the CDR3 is TGTGCCAGCAAAGGGGTATATGGCTACACCTTC. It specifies CASKGVYGYTF.

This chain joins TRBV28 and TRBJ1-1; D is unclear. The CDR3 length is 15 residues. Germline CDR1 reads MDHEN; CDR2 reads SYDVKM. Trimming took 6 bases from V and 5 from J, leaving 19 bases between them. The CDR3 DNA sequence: TGTGCCAGCAGGGGTCGGATCGAGGTCAAAACTGAAGCTTTCTTT. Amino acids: CASRGRIEVKTEAFF.

The CDR3 is CASSQDRGTGFTYGYTF. The CDR3 DNA is TGTGCCAGCAGCCAAGATAGGGGCACAGGCTTCACCTATGGCTACACCTTC. The rearrangement uses TRBV4-2 and TRBJ1-2; maybe TRBD1 (5 bases). The CDR3 runs 17 residues. The V end was cut by 0 bases, the J end by 4 bases, with 18 bases between. The germline CDR1 and CDR2 sequences are LGHNA and YNFKEQ.

CDR3 protein: CASSLSQGTGTEAFF. DNA of the CDR3: TGTGCCAGCAGTCTATCACAGGGTACGGGCACTGAAGCTTTCTTT. J is TRBJ1-1 and V is TRBV6-5; the D gene is possibly TRBD1 (6 bases). V was clipped by 5 bases and J by 4 bases, with 17 bases between them. Germline loops: CDR1 MNHEY, CDR2 SVGAGI. The CDR3 covers 15 residues.

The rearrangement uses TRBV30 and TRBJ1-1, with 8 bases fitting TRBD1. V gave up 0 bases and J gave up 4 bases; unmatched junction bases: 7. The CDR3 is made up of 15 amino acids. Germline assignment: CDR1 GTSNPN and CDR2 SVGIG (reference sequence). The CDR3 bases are TGTGCCTGGAGTGTAGGGACAGGTTTGGGCACTGAAGCTTTCTTT. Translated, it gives CAWSVGTGLGTEAFF.

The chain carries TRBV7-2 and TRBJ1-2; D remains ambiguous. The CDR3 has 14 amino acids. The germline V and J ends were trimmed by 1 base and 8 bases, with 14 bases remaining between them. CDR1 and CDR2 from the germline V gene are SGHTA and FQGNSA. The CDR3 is CASSLVRGAKGYTF. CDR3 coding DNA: TGTGCCAGCAGCTTAGTTCGGGGAGCGAAAGGCTACACCTTC.

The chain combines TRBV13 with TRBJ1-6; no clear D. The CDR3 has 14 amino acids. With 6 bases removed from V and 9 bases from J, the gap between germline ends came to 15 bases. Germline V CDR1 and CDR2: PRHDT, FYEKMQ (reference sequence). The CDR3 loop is CASSLSERGSPLHF. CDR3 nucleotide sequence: TGTGCCAGCAGTTTGTCTGAACGGGGTTCACCCCTCCACTTT.

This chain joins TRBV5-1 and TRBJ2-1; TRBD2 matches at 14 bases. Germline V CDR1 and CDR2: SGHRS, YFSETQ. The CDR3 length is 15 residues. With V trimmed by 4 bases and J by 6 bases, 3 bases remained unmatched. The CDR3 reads CASSPGTSGSNEQFF. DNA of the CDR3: TGCGCCAGCAGCCCCGGGACTAGCGGGAGCAATGAGCAGTTCTTC.

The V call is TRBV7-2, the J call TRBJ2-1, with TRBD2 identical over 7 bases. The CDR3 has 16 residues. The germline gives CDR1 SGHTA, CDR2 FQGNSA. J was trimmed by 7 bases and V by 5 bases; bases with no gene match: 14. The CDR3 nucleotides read TGTGCCAGCAGCCGGGCCGCCCGGGGGGTGGCGAATGAGCAGTTCTTC. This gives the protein CASSRAARGVANEQFF.

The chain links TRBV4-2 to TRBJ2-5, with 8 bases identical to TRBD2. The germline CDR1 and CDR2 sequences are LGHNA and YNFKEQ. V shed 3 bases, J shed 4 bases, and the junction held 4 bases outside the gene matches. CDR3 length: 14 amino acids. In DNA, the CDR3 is TGTGCCAGCAGCCACCGGGGGGGCCCAGAGACCCAGTACTTC. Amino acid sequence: CASSHRGGPETQYF.

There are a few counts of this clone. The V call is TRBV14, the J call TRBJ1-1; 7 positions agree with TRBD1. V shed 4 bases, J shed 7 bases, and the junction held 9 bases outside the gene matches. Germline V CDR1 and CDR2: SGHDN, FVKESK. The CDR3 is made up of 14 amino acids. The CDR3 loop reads CASSPYQDRNEAFF. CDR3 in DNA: TGTGCCAGCAGCCCATATCAGGACAGGAATGAAGCTTTCTTT.

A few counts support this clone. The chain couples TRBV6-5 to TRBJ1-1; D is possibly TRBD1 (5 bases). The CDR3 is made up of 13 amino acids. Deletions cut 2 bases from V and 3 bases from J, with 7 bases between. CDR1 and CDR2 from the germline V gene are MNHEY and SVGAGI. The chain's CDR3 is CASSYMGHTEAFF. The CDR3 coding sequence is TGTGCCAGCAGTTACATGGGGCACACTGAAGCTTTCTTT.

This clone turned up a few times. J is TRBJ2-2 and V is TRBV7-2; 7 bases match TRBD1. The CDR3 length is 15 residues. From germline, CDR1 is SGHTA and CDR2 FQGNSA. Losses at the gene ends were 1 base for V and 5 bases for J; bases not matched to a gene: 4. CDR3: CASSLVRGRTGELFF. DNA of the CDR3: TGTGCCAGCAGCTTAGTGAGGGGGCGGACCGGGGAGCTGTTTTTT.

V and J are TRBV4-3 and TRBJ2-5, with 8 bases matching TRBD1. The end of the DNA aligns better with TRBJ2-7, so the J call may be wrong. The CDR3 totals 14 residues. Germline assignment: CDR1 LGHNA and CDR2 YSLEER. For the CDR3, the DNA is TGCGCCAGCAGCCAAGACAGGGGGCCCATCGAGCAGTACTTC. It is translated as CASSQDRGPIEQYF.

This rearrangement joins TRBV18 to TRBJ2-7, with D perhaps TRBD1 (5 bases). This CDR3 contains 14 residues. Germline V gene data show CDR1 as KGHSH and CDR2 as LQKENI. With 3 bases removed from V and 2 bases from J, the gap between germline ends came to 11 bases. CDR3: CASSPLTATYEQYF. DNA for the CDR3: TGTGCCAGCTCACCTTTGACAGCAACCTACGAGCAGTACTTC.

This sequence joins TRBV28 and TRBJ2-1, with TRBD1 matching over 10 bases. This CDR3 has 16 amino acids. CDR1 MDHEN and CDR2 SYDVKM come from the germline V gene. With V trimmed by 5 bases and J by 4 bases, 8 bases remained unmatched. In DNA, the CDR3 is TGTGCCAGCAGTAGACAGGGGGCTCCGGGGTACAATGAGCAGTTCTTC. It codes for CASSRQGAPGYNEQFF.

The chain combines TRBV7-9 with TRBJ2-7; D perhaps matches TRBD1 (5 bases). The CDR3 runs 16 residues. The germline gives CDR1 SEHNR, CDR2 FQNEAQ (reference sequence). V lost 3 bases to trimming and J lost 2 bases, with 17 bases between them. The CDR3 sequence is CASSFRLSGPAYEQYF. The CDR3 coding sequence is TGTGCCAGCAGCTTCAGACTGTCAGGGCCGGCCTACGAGCAGTACTTC. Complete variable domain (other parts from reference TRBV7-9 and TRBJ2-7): DTGVSQNPRHKITKRGQNVTFRCDPISEHNRLYWYRQTLGQGPEFLTYFQNEAQLEKSRLLSDRFSAERPKGSFSTLEIQRTEQGDSAMYLCASSFRLSGPAYEQYFGPGTRLTVT.

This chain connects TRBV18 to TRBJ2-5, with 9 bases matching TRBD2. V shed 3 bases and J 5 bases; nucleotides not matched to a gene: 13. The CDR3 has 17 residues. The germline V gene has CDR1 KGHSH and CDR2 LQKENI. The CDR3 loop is CASSPTPLRGGRETQYF. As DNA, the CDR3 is TGTGCCAGCTCACCCACCCCGTTGCGGGGGGGCAGGGAGACCCAGTACTTC. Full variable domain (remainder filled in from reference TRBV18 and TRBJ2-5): NAGVMQNPRHLVRRRGQEARLRCSPMKGHSHVYWYRQLPEEGLKFMVYLQKENIIDESGMPKERFSAEFPKEGPSILRIQQVVRGDSAAYFCASSPTPLRGGRETQYFGPGTRLLVL.

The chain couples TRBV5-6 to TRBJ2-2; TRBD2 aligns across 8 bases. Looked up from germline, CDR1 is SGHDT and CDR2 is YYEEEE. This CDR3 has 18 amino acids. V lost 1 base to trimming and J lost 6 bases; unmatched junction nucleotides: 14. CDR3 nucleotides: TGTGCCAGCAGCTTGAGATTCTCTAGCGGGTTCTTCGCCGGGGAGCTGTTTTTT. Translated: CASSLRFSSGFFAGELFF. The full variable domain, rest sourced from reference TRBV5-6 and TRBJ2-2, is DAGVTQSPTHLIKTRGQQVTLRCSPKSGHDTVSWYQQALGQGPQFIFQYYEEEERQRGNFPDRFSGHQFPNYSSELNVNALLLGDSALYLCASSLRFSSGFFAGELFFGEGSRLTVL.

CDR3 DNA sequence: TGTGCCAGTGGCATCTCTGGAAACACCATATATTTT. Translating it yields CASGISGNTIYF. This chain uses TRBV11-2 with TRBJ1-3; D not certain. Germline V lookup: CDR1 SGHAT, CDR2 FQNNGV. CDR3 length equals 12 residues. V was shortened by 9 bases and J by 0 bases, with 6 bases between the two germline ends.

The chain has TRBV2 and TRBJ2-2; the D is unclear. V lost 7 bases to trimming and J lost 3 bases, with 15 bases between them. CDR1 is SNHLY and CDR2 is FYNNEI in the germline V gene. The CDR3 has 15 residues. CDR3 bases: TGTGCCAGCAATGGAGTCACGTGGGACACCGGGGAGCTGTTTTTT. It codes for CASNGVTWDTGELFF.

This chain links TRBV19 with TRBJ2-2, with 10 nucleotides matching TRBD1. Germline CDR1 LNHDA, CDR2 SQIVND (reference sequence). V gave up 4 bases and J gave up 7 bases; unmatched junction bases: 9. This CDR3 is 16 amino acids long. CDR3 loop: CASSNLRDRGDGELFF. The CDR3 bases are TGTGCCAGTAGTAACCTCCGGGACAGGGGTGACGGGGAGCTGTTTTTT.

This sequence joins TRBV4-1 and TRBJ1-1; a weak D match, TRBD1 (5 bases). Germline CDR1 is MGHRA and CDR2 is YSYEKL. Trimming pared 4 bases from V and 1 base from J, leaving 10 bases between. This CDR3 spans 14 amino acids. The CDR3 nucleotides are TGCGCCAGCAGCCTTCGGGGGAAGAACACTGAAGCTTTCTTT. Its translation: CASSLRGKNTEAFF.

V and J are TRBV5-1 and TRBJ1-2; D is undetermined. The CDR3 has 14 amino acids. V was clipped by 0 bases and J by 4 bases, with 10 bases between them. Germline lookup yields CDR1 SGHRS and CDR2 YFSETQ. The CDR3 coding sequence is TGCGCCAGCAGCTTGGACAGATTCTCCTATGGCTACACCTTC. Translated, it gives CASSLDRFSYGYTF.